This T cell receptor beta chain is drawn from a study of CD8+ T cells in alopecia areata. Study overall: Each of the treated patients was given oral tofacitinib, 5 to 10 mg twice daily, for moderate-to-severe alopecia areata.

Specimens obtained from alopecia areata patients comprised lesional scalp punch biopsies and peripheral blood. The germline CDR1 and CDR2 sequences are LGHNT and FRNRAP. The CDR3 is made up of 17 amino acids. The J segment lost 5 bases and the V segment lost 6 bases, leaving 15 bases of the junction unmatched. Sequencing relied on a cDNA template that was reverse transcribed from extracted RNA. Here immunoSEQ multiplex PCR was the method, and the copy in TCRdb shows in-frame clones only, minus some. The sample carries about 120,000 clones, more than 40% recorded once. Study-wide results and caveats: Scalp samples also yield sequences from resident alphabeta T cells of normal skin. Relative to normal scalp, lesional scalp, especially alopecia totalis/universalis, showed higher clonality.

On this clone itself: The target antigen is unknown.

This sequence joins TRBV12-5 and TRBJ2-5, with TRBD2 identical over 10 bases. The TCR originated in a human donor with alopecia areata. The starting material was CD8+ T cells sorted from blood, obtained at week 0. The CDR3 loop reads CASGLFGLAAFEETQYF. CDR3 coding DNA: TGTGCTAGTGGCCTATTCGGACTAGCGGCTTTTGAGGAGACCCAGTACTTC.